This passage covers 18 T cell receptor beta chains from one sample sequenced in a study of control samples from healthy donors and cancer patients. The repertoire was sequenced with immunoSEQ multiplex PCR; TCRdb's copy has only in-frame clones and lacks some. The table has fewer than 95,000 clones, roughly 89% seen once. What was sequenced was blood. These receptors all come from a man aged 25 to 40 in good health.

The chain joins TRBV18 to TRBJ2-5; D unresolved. Per the germline V gene, CDR1 is KGHSH and CDR2 is LQKENI. The CDR3 runs 16 residues. V was pared by 5 bases and J by 0 bases, with 16 bases between. The DNA for the CDR3 is TGTGCCAGCTCATTTAGTTCACCTTCGTACCAAGAGACCCAGTACTTC. Amino acids: CASSFSSPSYQETQYF. Based on the CDR3 plus reference TRBV18 and TRBJ2-5, the full variable domain is NAGVMQNPRHLVRRRGQEARLRCSPMKGHSHVYWYRQLPEEGLKFMVYLQKENIIDESGMPKERFSAEFPKEGPSILRIQQVVRGDSAAYFCASSFSSPSYQETQYFGPGTRLLVL.

The chain couples TRBV6-6 to TRBJ1-2; unclear D gene. The CDR3 has 13 residues. V lost 6 bases and J lost 6, with 14 bases in between. Germline-derived CDR1 and CDR2 are MNHNY and SVGAGI (reference sequence). The CDR3 bases are TGTGCCAGCAGCTCTACAGCGCGTGATGGCTACACCTTC. Amino acid sequence: CASSSTARDGYTF.

The chain joins TRBV28 to TRBJ2-7, with D hard to call. This CDR3 contains 12 residues. Germline V lookup: CDR1 MDHEN, CDR2 SYDVKM. V lost 2 bases and J 4 bases, leaving 6 bases between the germline ends. CDR3 protein: CASSLKGYEQYF. Written as DNA, the CDR3 is TGTGCCAGCAGTTTAAAGGGATACGAGCAGTACTTC.

V usage is TRBV7-6 and J usage is TRBJ2-1; weak D call: TRBD1 (5 bases). The CDR3 length is 16 residues. V was clipped by 5 bases and J by 1 base, with 15 bases between them. CDR1 is SGHVS, CDR2 FNYEAQ, per germline. CDR3 protein: CASSPGHDLSYNEQFF. CDR3 sequence (DNA): TGTGCCAGCAGCCCCGGACACGATCTATCCTACAATGAGCAGTTCTTC.

The chain employs TRBV5-1 and TRBJ2-1; no clear D gene. The germline gives CDR1 SGHRS, CDR2 YFSETQ. This CDR3 contains 15 residues. Trimming left V 0 bases short and J 5 bases short, with 12 bases between. In DNA form, the CDR3 reads TGCGCCAGCAGCTTGGAAGTCCTATCAAACAATGAGCAGTTCTTC. Encoded protein: CASSLEVLSNNEQFF. The entire variable domain, with the rest obtained from reference TRBV5-1 and TRBJ2-1, is as follows: KAGVTQTPRYLIKTRGQQVTLSCSPISGHRSVSWYQQTPGQGLQFLFEYFSETQRNKGNFPGRFSGRQFSNSRSEMNVSTLELGDSALYLCASSLEVLSNNEQFFGPGTRLTVL.

The V and J genes are TRBV5-5 and TRBJ2-3, with D perhaps TRBD2 (6 bases). With 0 bases removed from V and 4 bases from J, the gap between germline ends came to 9 bases. Per germline, CDR1 SGHKS and CDR2 YYEKEE (reference sequence). This CDR3 contains 14 residues. The CDR3 DNA follows: TGTGCCAGCAGCTTGGGGAGGGAGGCAGATACGCAGTATTTT. Its protein is CASSLGREADTQYF.

DNA of the CDR3: TGTGCCAGCAGTTTGGCGGGACAGGGCTACGAGCAGTACTTC. It is translated as CASSLAGQGYEQYF. This chain links TRBV28 with TRBJ2-7; 9 bases agree with TRBD1. Germline CDR1 is MDHEN and CDR2 is SYDVKM. The V gene end was trimmed by 3 bases and the J gene end by 3 bases; junction bases not matched to a gene: 3. This CDR3 comprises 14 residues.

The genes are TRBV6-1 and TRBJ1-1; TRBD1 is a possible D gene (6 bases). The CDR3 totals 13 residues. Germline V lookup: CDR1 MNHNS, CDR2 SASEGT. V lost 2 bases to trimming and J lost 10 bases, with 14 bases between them. The CDR3 coding sequence is TGTGCCAGCAGTGAAACAGGGAGTTTATCAGCTTTCTTT. Residues: CASSETGSLSAFF.

V and J are TRBV10-3 and TRBJ1-5; 9 bases match TRBD1. Unmatched junction bases numbered 4, after V lost 8 bases and J lost 5 bases. The CDR3 length is 13 residues. The germline V gene encodes CDR1 ENHRY and CDR2 SYGVKD. CDR3 sequence (DNA): TGTGCCATCGGGACAGGGAAGGATCAGCCCCAGCATTTT. Its protein product is CAIGTGKDQPQHF.

The chain carries TRBV15 and TRBJ2-7; 8 nucleotides line up with TRBD2. V gave up 3 bases and J gave up 6 bases; unmatched junction bases: 13. The CDR3 spans 16 residues. Per germline, CDR1 LNHNV and CDR2 YYDKDF (reference sequence). CDR3 sequence reads: CATSSSSGGAESEQYF. Here the CDR3 DNA reads TGTGCCACCAGCAGTTCCAGCGGGGGTGCCGAGAGCGAGCAGTACTTC.

The rearrangement joins TRBV7-9 to TRBJ2-1; 9 bases are shared with TRBD1. V lost 3 bases to trimming and J lost 5 bases; unmatched junction nucleotides: 2. The CDR3 is 14 residues long. From germline, CDR1 is SEHNR and CDR2 FQNEAQ (reference sequence). CDR3 amino acids: CASSLDRGDNEQFF. DNA for the CDR3: TGTGCCAGCAGCTTGGACAGGGGCGACAATGAGCAGTTCTTC.

V usage is TRBV28 and J usage is TRBJ2-5, with a weak D call TRBD2 (6 bases). V was clipped by 6 bases and J by 5 bases, with 10 bases between them. Germline loops: CDR1 MDHEN, CDR2 SYDVKM. The CDR3 covers 12 residues. CDR3 sequence reads: CASRGGSETQYF. The CDR3 bases are TGTGCCAGCAGGGGAGGAAGCGAGACCCAGTACTTC.

The J gene is TRBJ2-1, the V gene TRBV6-4; 7 positions agree with TRBD1. The V gene end was trimmed by 0 bases and the J gene end by 4 bases; junction bases not matched to a gene: 3. CDR1 MRHNA and CDR2 SNTAGT come from the germline V gene. This CDR3 comprises 15 residues. The CDR3 loop is CASSDSKGAYNEQFF. The CDR3 coding sequence is TGTGCCAGCAGTGACTCGAAGGGGGCTTACAATGAGCAGTTCTTC.

The rearrangement joins TRBV28 to TRBJ1-6; 7 bases fit TRBD1. CDR1 and CDR2 from the germline V gene are MDHEN and SYDVKM. The CDR3 sequence is 16 residues long. V trimming: 3 bases; J trimming: 0 bases; junction bases outside the gene matches: 2. The chain's CDR3 is CASSLTGSSYNSPLHF. In DNA form, the CDR3 reads TGTGCCAGCAGTTTGACAGGGAGCTCCTATAATTCACCCCTCCACTTT.

This clone has ten or more counts. CDR3 sequence reads: CAWSVGLAREQYF. CDR3 nucleotides: TGTGCCTGGAGTGTAGGCCTAGCACGGGAGCAGTACTTC. The chain is built from TRBV30 and TRBJ2-7; D possibly corresponds to TRBD2 (5 bases). CDR3 length equals 13 residues. The ends were cut back, 0 bases at V and 7 bases at J, with 13 bases in the middle. The germline CDR1 and CDR2 sequences are GTSNPN and SVGIG (reference sequence).

The chain combines TRBV24-1 with TRBJ2-2; 8 nucleotides agree with TRBD1. Germline lookup yields CDR1 KGHDR and CDR2 SFDVKD. The CDR3 loop spans 16 amino acids. V lost 9 bases to trimming and J lost 5 bases; unmatched junction nucleotides: 13. CDR3 sequence reads: CATEAKETGVTGELFF. The CDR3 region has the DNA TGTGCCACCGAGGCTAAGGAGACAGGGGTTACCGGGGAGCTGTTTTTT.

V gene TRBV7-9 combines with J gene TRBJ2-2; the D is unclear. The V gene lost 3 bases and the J gene lost 2 bases, with 13 bases spanning the gap. Germline CDR1 and CDR2: SEHNR and FQNEAQ (reference sequence). This CDR3 comprises 16 residues. The CDR3 spells CASSFRRPKNTGELFF. Here the CDR3 DNA reads TGTGCCAGCAGCTTTCGTCGTCCTAAAAACACCGGGGAGCTGTTTTTT.

This chain connects TRBV2 to TRBJ1-3; 8 nucleotides agree with TRBD1. CDR3 size: 15 residues. The ends lost 6 bases at V and 2 bases at J; junction bases unmatched: 6. From germline, CDR1 is SNHLY and CDR2 FYNNEI. In DNA, the CDR3 is TGTGCCAGCAGCTCAGACAGGGGAGCTGGAAACACCATATATTTT. Its protein product is CASSSDRGAGNTIYF.